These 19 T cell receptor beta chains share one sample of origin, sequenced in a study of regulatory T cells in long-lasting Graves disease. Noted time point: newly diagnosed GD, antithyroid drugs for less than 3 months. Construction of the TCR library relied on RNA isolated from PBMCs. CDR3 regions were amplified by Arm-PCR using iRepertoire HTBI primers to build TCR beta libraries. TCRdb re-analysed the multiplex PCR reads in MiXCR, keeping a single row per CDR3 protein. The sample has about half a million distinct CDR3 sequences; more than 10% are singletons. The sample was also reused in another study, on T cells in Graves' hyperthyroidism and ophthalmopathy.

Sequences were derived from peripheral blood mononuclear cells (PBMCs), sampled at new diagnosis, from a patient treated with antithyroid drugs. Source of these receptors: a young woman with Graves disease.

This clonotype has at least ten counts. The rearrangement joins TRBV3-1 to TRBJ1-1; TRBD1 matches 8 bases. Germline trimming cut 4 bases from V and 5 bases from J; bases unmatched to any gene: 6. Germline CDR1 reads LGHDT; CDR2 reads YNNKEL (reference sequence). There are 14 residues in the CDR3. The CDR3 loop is CASSRTGMGTEAFF. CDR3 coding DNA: TGTGCCAGCAGCCGGACAGGGATGGGTACTGAAGCTTTCTTT.

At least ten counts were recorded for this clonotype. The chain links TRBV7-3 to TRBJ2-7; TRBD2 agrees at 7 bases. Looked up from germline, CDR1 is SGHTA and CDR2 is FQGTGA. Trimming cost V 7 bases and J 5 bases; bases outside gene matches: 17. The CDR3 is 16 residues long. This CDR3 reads CASNHAPAREFDEQYF. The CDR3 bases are TGTGCCAGCAACCACGCACCCGCGCGGGAGTTCGACGAGCAGTACTTC.

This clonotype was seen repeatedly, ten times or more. The DNA of the CDR3 is TGTGCCAGCAGCCGTAGGACAGACAATTCACCCCTCCACTTT. It encodes CASSRRTDNSPLHF. This chain uses TRBV16 with TRBJ1-6; D may be TRBD1 (6 bases). The germline V gene has CDR1 KGHSY and CDR2 FQNENV. This CDR3 contains 14 residues. V was pared by 4 bases and J by 7 bases, with 11 bases between.

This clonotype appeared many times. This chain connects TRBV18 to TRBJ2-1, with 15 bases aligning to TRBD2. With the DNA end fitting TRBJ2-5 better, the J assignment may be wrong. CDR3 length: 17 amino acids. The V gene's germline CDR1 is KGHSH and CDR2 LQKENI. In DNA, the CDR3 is TGTGCCAGCTCACCGGCGACCGGACTAGCGGGAGGGGAGACCCAGTACTTC. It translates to CASSPATGLAGGETQYF.

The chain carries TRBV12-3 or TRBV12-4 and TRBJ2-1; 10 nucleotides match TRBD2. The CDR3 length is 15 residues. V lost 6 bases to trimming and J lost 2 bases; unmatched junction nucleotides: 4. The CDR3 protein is CASRPSGGTYNEQFF. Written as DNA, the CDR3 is TGTGCCAGCAGACCTAGCGGGGGAACCTACAATGAGCAGTTCTTC.

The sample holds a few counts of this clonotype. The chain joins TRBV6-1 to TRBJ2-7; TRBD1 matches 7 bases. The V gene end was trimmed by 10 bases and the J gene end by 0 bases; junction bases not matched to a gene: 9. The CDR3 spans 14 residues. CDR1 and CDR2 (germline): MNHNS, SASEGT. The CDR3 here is CATKKTGTSYEQYF. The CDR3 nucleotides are TGTGCCACCAAAAAGACAGGGACCTCCTACGAGCAGTACTTC.

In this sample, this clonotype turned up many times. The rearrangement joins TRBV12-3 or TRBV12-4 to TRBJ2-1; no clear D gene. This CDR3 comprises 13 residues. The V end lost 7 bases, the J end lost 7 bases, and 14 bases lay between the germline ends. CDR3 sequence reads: CASTLGSLNEQFF. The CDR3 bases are TGTGCCAGCACCCTGGGATCGCTGAATGAGCAGTTCTTC.

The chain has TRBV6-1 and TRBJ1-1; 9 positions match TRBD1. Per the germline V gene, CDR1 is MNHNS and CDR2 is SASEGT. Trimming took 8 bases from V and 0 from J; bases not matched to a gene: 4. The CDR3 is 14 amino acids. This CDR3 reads CASGQGPVNTEAFF. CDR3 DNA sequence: TGTGCCAGCGGACAGGGGCCCGTGAACACTGAAGCTTTCTTT.

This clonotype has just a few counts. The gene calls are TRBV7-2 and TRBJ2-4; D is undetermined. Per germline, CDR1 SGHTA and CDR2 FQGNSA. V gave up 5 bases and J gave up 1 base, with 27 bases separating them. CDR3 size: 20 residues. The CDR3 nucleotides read TGTGCCAGCAGCCCGTCGAGGAAAGGGTTATACCCCCCGGCCAAAAACATTCAGTACTTC. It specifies CASSPSRKGLYPPAKNIQYF.

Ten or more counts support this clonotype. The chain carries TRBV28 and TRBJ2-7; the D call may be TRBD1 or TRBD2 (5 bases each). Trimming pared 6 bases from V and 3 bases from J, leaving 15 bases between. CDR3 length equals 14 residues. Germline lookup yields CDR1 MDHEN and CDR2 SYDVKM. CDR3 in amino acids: CASRGPGTVYEQYF. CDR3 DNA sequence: TGTGCCAGCAGGGGGCCGGGAACCGTCTACGAGCAGTACTTC.

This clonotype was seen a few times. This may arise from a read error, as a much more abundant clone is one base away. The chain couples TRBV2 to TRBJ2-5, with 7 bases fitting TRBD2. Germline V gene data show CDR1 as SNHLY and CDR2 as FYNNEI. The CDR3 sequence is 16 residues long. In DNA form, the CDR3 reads TGTGCCAGCAACGAGGCGGGGGACCTCACCAGAGAGGCCCAGTACTTC. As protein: CASNEAGDLTREAQYF.

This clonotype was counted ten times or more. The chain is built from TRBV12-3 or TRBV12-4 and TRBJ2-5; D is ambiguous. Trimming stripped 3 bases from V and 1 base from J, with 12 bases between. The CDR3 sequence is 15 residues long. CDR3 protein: CASSFFGRLQETQYF. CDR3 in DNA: TGTGCCAGCAGTTTCTTTGGCAGGCTCCAAGAGACCCAGTACTTC.

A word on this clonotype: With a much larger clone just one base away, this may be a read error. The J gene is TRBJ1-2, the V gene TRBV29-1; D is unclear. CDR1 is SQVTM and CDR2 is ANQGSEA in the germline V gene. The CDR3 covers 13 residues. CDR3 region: CSLEPAPGYGYTF. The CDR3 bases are TGCAGCCTTGAACCCGCCCCTGGCTATGGCTACACCTTC.

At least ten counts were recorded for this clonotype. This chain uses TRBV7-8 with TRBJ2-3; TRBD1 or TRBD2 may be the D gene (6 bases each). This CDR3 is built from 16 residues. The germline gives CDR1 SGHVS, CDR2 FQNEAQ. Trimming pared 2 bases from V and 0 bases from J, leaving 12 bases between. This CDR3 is CASSLRGGTSTDTQYF. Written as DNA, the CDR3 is TGTGCCAGCAGCTTAAGAGGGGGGACTAGCACAGATACGCAGTATTTT.

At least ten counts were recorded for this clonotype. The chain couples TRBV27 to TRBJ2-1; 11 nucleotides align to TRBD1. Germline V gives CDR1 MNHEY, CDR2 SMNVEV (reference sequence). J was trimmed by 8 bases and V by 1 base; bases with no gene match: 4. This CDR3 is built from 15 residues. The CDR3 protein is CASSLLGDRGDEQFF. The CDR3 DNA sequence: TGTGCCAGCAGTTTATTAGGGGACAGGGGGGATGAGCAGTTCTTC.

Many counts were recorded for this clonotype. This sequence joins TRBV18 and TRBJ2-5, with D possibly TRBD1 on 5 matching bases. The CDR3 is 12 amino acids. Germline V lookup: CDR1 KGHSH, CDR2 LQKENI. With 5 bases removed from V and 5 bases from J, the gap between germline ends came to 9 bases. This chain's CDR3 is CASSWGEETQYF. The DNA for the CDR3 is TGTGCCAGCTCATGGGGCGAGGAGACCCAGTACTTC.

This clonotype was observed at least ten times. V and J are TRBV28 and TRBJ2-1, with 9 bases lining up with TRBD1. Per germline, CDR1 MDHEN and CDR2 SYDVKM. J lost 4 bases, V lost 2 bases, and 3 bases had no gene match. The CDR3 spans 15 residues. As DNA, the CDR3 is TGTGCCAGCAGTTTAGGGGACAGGGCTTACAATGAGCAGTTCTTC. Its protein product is CASSLGDRAYNEQFF. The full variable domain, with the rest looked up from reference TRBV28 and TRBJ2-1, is DVKVTQSSRYLVKRTGEKVFLECVQDMDHENMFWYRQDPGLGLRLIYFSYDVKMKEKGDIPEGYSVSREKKERFSLILESASTNQTSMYLCASSLGDRAYNEQFFGPGTRLTVL.

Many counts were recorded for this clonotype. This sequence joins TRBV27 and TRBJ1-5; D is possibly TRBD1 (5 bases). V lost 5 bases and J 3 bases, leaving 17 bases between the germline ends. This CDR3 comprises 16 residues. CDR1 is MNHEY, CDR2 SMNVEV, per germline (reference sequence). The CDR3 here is CASSDLSGTFNQPQHF. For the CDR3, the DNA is TGTGCCAGCAGTGACCTATCCGGGACTTTCAATCAGCCCCAGCATTTT.

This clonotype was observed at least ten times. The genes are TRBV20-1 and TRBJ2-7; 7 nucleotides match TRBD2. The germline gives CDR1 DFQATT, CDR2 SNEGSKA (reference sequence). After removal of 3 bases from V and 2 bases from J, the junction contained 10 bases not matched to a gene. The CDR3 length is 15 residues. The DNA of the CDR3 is TGCAGTGCTAGCCGCCGGAGCGGGAACGCCTACGAGCAGTACTTC. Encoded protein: CSASRRSGNAYEQYF.